This T cell receptor beta chain is drawn from a study of cytomegalovirus exposure and HLA in healthy donors. Study as a whole: Among the 370 or so donors who were genotyped, 81% fell in the genetic ancestry cluster that is associated with self-reported Caucasian donors.

A word on this clone: Its antigen is unknown.

Study outcomes and limitations: When presence/absence was analysed, sequencing depth was taken to be roughly uniform across donors.

The PCR made use of 60 Vbeta and 13 Jbeta primers. Authors' processing steps: About 10 million shared chains were among approximately 80 million unique TCR beta chains counted in a later analysis. The protocol was immunoSEQ multiplex PCR, while the TCRdb copy is restricted to in-frame clones and leaves out a portion. Clone size and the V and J calls come from that table; the DNA yielded D and trimming. This sample yields 150,000 to 200,000 clones, of which under 80% are seen a single time; roughly 3% belongs to the top ten. The germline V gene encodes CDR1 SNHLY and CDR2 FYNNEI. The V gene lost 10 bases and the J gene lost 1 base, with 22 bases spanning the gap. The CDR3 length is 16 residues.

The sequence came from a female donor in good health and CMV-seronegative. The chain is built from TRBV2 and TRBJ1-2, with D tentatively TRBD1 (5 bases). Specimen: PBMCs. DNA for the CDR3: TGTGCCAAAAAAGGCCGAACAGGTGTCTTTAACTATGGCTACACCTTC. Its translation: CAKKGRTGVFNYGYTF. The full variable domain, rest sourced from reference TRBV2 and TRBJ1-2, is EPEVTQTPSHQVTQMGQEVILRCVPISNHLYFYWYRQILGQKVEFLVSFYNNEISEKSEIFDDQFSVERPDGSNFTLKIRSTKLEDSAMYFCAKKGRTGVFNYGYTFGSGTRLTVV.